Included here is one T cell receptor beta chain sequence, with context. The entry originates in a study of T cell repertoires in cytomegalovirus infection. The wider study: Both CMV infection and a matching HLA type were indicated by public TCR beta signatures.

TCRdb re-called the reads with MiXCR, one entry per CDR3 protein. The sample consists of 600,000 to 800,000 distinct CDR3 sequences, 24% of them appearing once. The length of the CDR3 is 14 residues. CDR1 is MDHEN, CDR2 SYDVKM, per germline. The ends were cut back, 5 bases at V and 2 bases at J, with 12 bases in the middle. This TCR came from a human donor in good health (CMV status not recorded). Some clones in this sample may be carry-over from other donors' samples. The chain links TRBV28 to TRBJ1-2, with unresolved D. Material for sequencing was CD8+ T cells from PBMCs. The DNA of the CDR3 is TGTGCCAGCAGTCACCCCCCACAGAACTATGGCTACACCTTC. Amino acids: CASSHPPQNYGYTF.